These T cell receptor beta chains were read from a single sample in a study of cytomegalovirus exposure and HLA in healthy donors. Produced via immunoSEQ multiplex PCR; TCRdb's table is partial and in-frame only. The sample shows 100,000 to 150,000 clones, around three quarters of them seen only once. The sample taken for sequencing was PBMCs. The receptor source for this set is a man aged 40-49 years in good health and CMV-seronegative. Both conserved end residues are part of each CDR3. D genes are given only for firm matches. Clone size is shown for a subset of rows, as once, few, many or a class of expanded clone.

v_gene	d_gene	j_gene	abundance	CDR3aa	CDR3nt
TRBV6-5	TRBD1	TRBJ2-7	few	CASRVTGASYEQYF	TGTGCCAGCAGGGTAACAGGGGCGTCCTACGAGCAGTACTTC
TRBV9	TRBD1	TRBJ2-7	-	CASSPRDRDYEQYF	TGTGCCAGCAGCCCTCGGGACAGGGACTACGAGCAGTACTTC
TRBV10-3	TRBD1	TRBJ1-1	-	CAISATGERSTEAFF	TGTGCCATCAGCGCGACAGGGGAAAGATCCACTGAAGCTTTCTTT
TRBV27	-	TRBJ2-3	-	CASSQRGGELADTQYF	TGTGCCAGCAGTCAAAGAGGGGGGGAGCTGGCAGATACGCAGTATTTT
TRBV7-2	-	TRBJ2-7	-	CASSMYSSSYEQYF	TGTGCCAGCAGCATGTACAGTAGCTCCTACGAGCAGTACTTC
TRBV9	TRBD2	TRBJ2-5	-	CASSAGSSGGYGAETQYF	TGTGCCAGCAGCGCCGGGTCTAGCGGGGGTTACGGAGCAGAGACCCAGTACTTC
TRBV19	-	TRBJ2-3	-	CASSTNAGPGTHSDTQYF	TGTGCCAGTAGTACCAACGCTGGACCGGGGACACACTCAGATACGCAGTATTTT
TRBV10-3	TRBD1	TRBJ1-1	few	CAIRDSMNTEAFF	TGTGCCATTAGGGACAGCATGAACACTGAAGCTTTCTTT
TRBV5-1	TRBD1	TRBJ2-1	-	CASTITGGLGDEQFF	TGCGCCAGCACGATTACAGGGGGCTTGGGCGATGAGCAGTTCTTC
TRBV7-2	-	TRBJ2-3	-	CASRSRVSRTDTQYF	TGTGCCAGCAGGTCCCGGGTCTCGAGAACAGATACGCAGTATTTT
TRBV27	-	TRBJ2-1	-	CASSFGLGSSYNEQFF	TGTGCCAGCAGTTTTGGTTTAGGGAGCTCCTACAATGAGCAGTTCTTC
TRBV5-5	-	TRBJ2-2	-	CASSLETAHTGELFF	TGTGCCAGCAGCTTGGAGACAGCCCACACCGGGGAGCTGTTTTTT
TRBV27	-	TRBJ2-1	-	CASRNLGDYNEQFF	TGTGCCAGCCGCAACTTGGGAGATTACAATGAGCAGTTCTTC